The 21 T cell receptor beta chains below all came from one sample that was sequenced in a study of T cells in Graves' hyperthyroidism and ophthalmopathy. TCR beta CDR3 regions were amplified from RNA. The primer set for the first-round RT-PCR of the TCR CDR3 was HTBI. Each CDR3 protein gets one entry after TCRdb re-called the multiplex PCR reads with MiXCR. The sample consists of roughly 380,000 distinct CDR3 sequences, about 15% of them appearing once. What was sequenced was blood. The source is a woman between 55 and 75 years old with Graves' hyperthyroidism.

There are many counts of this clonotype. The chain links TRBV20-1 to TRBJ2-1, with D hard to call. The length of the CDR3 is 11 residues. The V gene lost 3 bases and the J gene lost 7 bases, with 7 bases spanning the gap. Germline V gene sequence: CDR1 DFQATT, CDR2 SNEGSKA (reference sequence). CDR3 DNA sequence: TGCAGTGCTAGTCAGGCAAATGAGCAGTTCTTC. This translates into CSASQANEQFF.

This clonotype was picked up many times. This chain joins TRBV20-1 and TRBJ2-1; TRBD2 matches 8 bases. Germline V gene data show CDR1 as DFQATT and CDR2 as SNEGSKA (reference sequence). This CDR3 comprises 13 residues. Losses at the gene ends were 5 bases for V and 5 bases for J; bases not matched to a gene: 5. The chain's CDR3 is CSAAKAGDNEQFF. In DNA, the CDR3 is TGCAGTGCTGCTAAAGCGGGAGACAATGAGCAGTTCTTC.

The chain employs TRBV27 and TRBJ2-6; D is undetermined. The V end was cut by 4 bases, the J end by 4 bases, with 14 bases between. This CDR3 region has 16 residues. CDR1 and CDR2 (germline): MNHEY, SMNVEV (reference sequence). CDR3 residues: CASSSPGVRGANVLTF. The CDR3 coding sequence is TGTGCCAGCAGTTCCCCTGGCGTACGGGGGGCCAACGTCCTGACTTTC.

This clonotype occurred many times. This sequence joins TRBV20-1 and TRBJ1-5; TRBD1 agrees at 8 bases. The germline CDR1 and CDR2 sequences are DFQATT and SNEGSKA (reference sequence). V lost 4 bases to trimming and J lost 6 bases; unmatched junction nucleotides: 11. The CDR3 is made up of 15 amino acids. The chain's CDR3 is CSAITGGEVGQPQHF. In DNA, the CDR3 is TGCAGTGCTATAACAGGGGGGGAGGTTGGTCAGCCCCAGCATTTT.

In DNA form, the CDR3 reads TGTGCCAGCAGCCGGGTAGCCACCTTAGATACGCAGTATTTT. It is translated as CASSRVATLDTQYF. V is TRBV5-5 and J is TRBJ2-3; D is undetermined. V gave up 4 bases and J gave up 5 bases, with 14 bases separating them. From germline, CDR1 is SGHKS and CDR2 YYEKEE (reference sequence). The CDR3 contains 14 residues.

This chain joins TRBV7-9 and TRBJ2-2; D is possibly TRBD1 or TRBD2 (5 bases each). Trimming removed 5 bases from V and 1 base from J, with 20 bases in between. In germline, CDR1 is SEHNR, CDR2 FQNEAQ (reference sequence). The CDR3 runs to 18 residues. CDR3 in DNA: TGTGCCAGCAGCCCCACAAAGGGGACCATCGAGAACACCGGGGAGCTGTTTTTT. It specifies CASSPTKGTIENTGELFF.

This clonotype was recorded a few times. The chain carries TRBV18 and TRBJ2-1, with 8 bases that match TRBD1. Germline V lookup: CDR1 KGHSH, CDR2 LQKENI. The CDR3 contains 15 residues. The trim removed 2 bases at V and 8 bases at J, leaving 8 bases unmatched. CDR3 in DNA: TGTGCCAGCTCACCAGGACAGGGAATAGTCTATGAGCAGTTCTTC. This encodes CASSPGQGIVYEQFF.

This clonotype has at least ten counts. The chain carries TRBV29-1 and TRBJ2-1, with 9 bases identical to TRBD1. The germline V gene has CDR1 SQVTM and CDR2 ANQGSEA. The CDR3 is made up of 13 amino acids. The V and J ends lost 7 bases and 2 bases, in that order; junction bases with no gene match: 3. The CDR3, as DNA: TGCAGCGCTGGACAGGGGACCTACAATGAGCAGTTCTTC. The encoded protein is CSAGQGTYNEQFF.

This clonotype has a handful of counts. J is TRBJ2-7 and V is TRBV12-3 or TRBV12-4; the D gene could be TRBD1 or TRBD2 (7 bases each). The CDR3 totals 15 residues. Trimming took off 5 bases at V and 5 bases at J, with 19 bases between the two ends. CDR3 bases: TGTGCCAGCAGTACACCACACAGGGGAGGGAACGAGCAGTACTTC. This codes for CASSTPHRGGNEQYF.

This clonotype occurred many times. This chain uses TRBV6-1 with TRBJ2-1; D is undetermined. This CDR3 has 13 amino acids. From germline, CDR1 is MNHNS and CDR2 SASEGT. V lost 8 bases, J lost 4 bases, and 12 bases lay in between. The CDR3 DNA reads TGTGCCAGCGATCCGACTGGTTACAATGAGCAGTTCTTC. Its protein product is CASDPTGYNEQFF.

This chain's CDR3 is CASRRGGNEQYF. The CDR3 DNA is TGTGCCAGCCGCCGGGGGGGTAACGAGCAGTACTTC. V usage is TRBV7-2 and J usage is TRBJ2-7; 8 positions agree with TRBD2. This CDR3 has 12 residues. The V gene's germline CDR1 is SGHTA and CDR2 FQGNSA. V gave up 8 bases and J gave up 5 bases; unmatched junction bases: 5. The full variable domain, with the rest looked up from reference TRBV7-2 and TRBJ2-7, is GAGVSQSPSNKVTEKGKDVELRCDPISGHTALYWYRQSLGQGLEFLIYFQGNSAPDKSGLPSDRFSAERTGGSVSTLTIQRTQQEDSAVYLCASRRGGNEQYFGPGTRLTVT.

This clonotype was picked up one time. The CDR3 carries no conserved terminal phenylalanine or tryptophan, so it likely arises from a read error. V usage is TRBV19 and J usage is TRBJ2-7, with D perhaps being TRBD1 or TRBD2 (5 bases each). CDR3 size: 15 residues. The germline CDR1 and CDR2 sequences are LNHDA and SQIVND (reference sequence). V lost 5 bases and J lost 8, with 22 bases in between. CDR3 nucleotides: TGTGCCAGTAGTGACCCCGGGGCCCCCAGCTGGAAGCAGTACCTC. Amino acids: CASSDPGAPSWKQYL.

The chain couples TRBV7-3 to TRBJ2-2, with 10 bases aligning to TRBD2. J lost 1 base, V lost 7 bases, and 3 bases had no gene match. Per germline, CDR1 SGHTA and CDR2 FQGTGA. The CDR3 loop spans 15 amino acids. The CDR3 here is CASTSSGGNTGELFF. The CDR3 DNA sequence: TGTGCCAGCACCTCTAGCGGGGGGAACACCGGGGAGCTGTTTTTT.

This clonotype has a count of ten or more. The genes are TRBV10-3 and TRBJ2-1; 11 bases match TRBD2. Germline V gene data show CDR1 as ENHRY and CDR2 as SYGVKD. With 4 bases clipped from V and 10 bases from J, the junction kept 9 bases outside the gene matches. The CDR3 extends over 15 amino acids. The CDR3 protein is CAISVGLAGPQEQFF. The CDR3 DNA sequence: TGTGCCATCAGTGTCGGACTAGCGGGCCCTCAGGAGCAGTTCTTC.

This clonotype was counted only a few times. The CDR3 region is CASGSPGLPTDTQYF. In DNA, the CDR3 is TGTGCCAGCGGTTCTCCGGGACTCCCCACAGATACGCAGTATTTT. J is TRBJ2-3 and V is TRBV28; perhaps TRBD2 as D (6 bases). This CDR3 has 15 amino acids. V lost 8 bases and J 2 bases, leaving 17 bases between the germline ends. Germline CDR1 MDHEN, CDR2 SYDVKM.

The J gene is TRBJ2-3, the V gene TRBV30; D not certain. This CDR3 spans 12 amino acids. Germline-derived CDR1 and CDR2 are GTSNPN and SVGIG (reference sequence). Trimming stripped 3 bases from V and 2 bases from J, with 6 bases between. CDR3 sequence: CAWRPFTDTQYF. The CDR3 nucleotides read TGTGCCTGGAGACCTTTCACAGATACGCAGTATTTT.

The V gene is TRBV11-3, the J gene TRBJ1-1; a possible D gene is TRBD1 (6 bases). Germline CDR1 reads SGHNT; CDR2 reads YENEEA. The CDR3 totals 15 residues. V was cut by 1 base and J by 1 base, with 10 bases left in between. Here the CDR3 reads CASSLVSGENTEAFF. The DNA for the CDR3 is TGTGCCAGCAGCTTAGTTTCAGGGGAGAACACTGAAGCTTTCTTT.

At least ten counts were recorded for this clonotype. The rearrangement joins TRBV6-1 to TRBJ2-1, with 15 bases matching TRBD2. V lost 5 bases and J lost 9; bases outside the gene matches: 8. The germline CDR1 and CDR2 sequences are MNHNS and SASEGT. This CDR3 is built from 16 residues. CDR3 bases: TGTGCCAGCAGTTTTGGACTAGCGGGAGGGCCAAGTGAGCAGTTCTTC. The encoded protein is CASSFGLAGGPSEQFF.

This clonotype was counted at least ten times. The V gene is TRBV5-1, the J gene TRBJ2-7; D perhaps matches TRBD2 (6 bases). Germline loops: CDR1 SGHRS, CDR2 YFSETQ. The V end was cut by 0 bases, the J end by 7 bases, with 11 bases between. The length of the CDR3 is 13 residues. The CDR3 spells CASSLGGDREQYF. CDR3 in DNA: TGCGCCAGCAGCTTGGGCGGGGACCGAGAGCAGTACTTC.

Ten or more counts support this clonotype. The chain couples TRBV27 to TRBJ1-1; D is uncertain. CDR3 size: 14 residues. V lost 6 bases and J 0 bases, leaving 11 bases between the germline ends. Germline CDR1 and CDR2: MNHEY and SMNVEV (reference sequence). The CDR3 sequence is CASRRIDLNTEAFF. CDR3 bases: TGTGCCAGCAGGAGGATAGATTTGAACACTGAAGCTTTCTTT.

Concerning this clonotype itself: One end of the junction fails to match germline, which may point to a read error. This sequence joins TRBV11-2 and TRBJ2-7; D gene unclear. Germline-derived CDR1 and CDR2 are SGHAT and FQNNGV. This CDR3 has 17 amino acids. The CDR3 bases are TGTGCCAGCAGCCCCCTTACCGGCTCGCTTGGCTCCTACGAGCAGCACTTC. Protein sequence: CASSPLTGSLGSYEQHF.